This T cell receptor beta chain was retrieved from a study of T cells in Graves' hyperthyroidism and ophthalmopathy. Whole-study findings and limits: Among clonotypes expanded in thyroid above 0.001, most were also found in blood. Ophthalmopathy was predicted by the model a median of about 6.5 months ahead of onset. Classification by a 13 V-J model distinguished ophthalmopathy from stable hyperthyroidism.

This clonotype has a handful of counts. Antigen: not known. The CDR3 covers 15 residues. The V gene's germline CDR1 is DFQATT and CDR2 SNEGSKA (reference sequence). Trimming took off 5 bases at V and 0 bases at J, with 15 bases between the two ends. Using RNA transcripts as the source, TCR beta CDR3 regions were amplified. During a first-round RT-PCR of the TCR CDR3, the HTBI primer set was used. TCRdb re-derived calls from the multiplex PCR reads in MiXCR, one entry per CDR3 protein. The sample has about 690,000 distinct CDR3 sequences; 17% are singletons. The chain uses TRBV20-1 and TRBJ2-3; tentatively, D is TRBD2 (5 bases). This receptor was taken from a man aged 45 to 65 with Graves' hyperthyroidism. Sequencing was done on a sample of blood. Here the CDR3 reads CSAPWRAESTDTQYF. CDR3 nucleotides: TGCAGTGCTCCGTGGCGGGCGGAAAGCACAGATACGCAGTATTTT.